The rows below give T cell receptor beta chains drawn from one sample of a study of cytomegalovirus exposure and HLA in healthy donors. The repertoire was sequenced with immunoSEQ multiplex PCR; TCRdb's copy has only in-frame clones and lacks some. The sample lists around 150,000 clones, 60% to 80% occurring once. The sample was PBMCs. These receptors came from a woman aged 45-65 years in good health and CMV-seropositive. Both conserved end residues are part of each CDR3. The D gene is left open where the match is weak. Only part of the rows carry a size: once, few, many, or a class if the clone is expanded.

j_gene | abundance | d_gene | v_gene | CDR3aa | CDR3nt
TRBJ2-1 | few | - | TRBV15 | CATSLTSSYNEQFF | TGTGCCACCAGCTTAACAAGCTCCTACAATGAGCAGTTCTTC
TRBJ1-2 | - | - | TRBV5-1 | CASSLDDSTYGYTF | TGCGCCAGCAGCTTGGATGACAGCACCTATGGCTACACCTTC
TRBJ2-3 | - | - | TRBV6-6 | CASSRPQGSTDTQYF | TGTGCCAGCAGTCGGCCTCAGGGTAGCACAGATACGCAGTATTTT
TRBJ2-1 | - | TRBD1 | TRBV29-1 | CSVSGQGANEQFF | TGCAGCGTATCGGGACAGGGGGCAAATGAGCAGTTCTTC
TRBJ1-5 | - | - | TRBV18 | CASSPDRNNQPQHF | TGTGCCAGCTCACCTGACAGAAACAATCAGCCCCAGCATTTT
TRBJ1-2 | - | - | TRBV6-5 | CASSYTSQGTYGYTF | TGTGCCAGCAGTTACACATCGCAGGGAACCTATGGCTACACCTTC
TRBJ1-2 | - | TRBD1 | TRBV6-1 | CASRSGTGGDYGYTF | TGTGCCAGCAGGTCCGGGACAGGGGGGGACTATGGCTACACCTTC
TRBJ1-2 | - | TRBD1 | TRBV4-3 | CASSRNPGQLYGYTF | TGCGCCAGCAGCCGGAACCCGGGACAGCTCTATGGCTACACCTTC
TRBJ1-6 | - | TRBD1 | TRBV7-8 | CASSLPGQGGSPLHF | TGTGCCAGCAGCTTACCGGGACAGGGAGGTTCACCCCTCCACTTT
TRBJ2-7 | - | TRBD2 | TRBV4-1 | CASSQEGGDSYEQYF | TGCGCCAGCAGCCAAGAGGGGGGGGATTCCTACGAGCAGTACTTC
TRBJ1-2 | - | - | TRBV5-4 | CASSLQGGGGYTF | TGTGCCAGCAGCTTACAGGGTGGGGGTGGCTACACCTTC
TRBJ1-1 | few | TRBD1 | TRBV2 | CASSEAEGTGEAFF | TGTGCCAGCAGTGAAGCGGAGGGGACAGGGGAAGCTTTCTTT
TRBJ1-3 | - | TRBD1 | TRBV5-1 | CASSLGDRGNTIYF | TGCGCCAGCAGCTTAGGGGACAGGGGAAACACCATATATTTT
TRBJ2-7 | - | TRBD1 | TRBV15 | CATSRKGQGSYEQYF | TGTGCCACCAGCAGGAAGGGACAGGGGTCCTACGAGCAGTACTTC
TRBJ1-1 | - | - | TRBV2 | CASSRTENTEAFF | TGTGCCAGCAGTAGGACAGAGAACACTGAAGCTTTCTTT
TRBJ2-3 | - | - | TRBV7-2 | CASSLLSLDTQYF | TGTGCCAGCAGCTTACTTAGCTTGGATACGCAGTATTTT
TRBJ2-5 | few | - | TRBV5-6 | CASSLGLGETQYF | TGTGCCAGCAGCTTGGGACTCGGGGAGACCCAGTACTTC
TRBJ1-1 | - | - | TRBV28 | CASSWPGNTEAFF | TGTGCCAGCAGCTGGCCAGGGAACACTGAAGCTTTCTTT
TRBJ2-5 | - | TRBD1 | TRBV5-6 | CASSKGQGGGETQYF | TGTGCCAGCAGCAAGGGACAGGGGGGCGGAGAGACCCAGTACTTC
TRBJ1-2 | once | - | TRBV11-2 | CASSPSGVNYGYTF | TGTGCCAGCAGCCCGTCGGGGGTGAACTATGGCTACACCTTC
TRBJ2-1 | - | TRBD2 | TRBV4-1 | CASSQDGLAGSNEQFF | TGCGCCAGCAGCCAAGATGGACTAGCGGGGAGCAATGAGCAGTTCTTC
TRBJ1-3 | few | - | TRBV19 | CASSTSTLGNTIYF | -
TRBJ1-5 | - | - | TRBV2 | CASSPGFSNQPQHF | TGTGCCAGCAGCCCGGGATTCAGCAATCAGCCCCAGCATTTT
TRBJ2-1 | - | - | TRBV4-1 | CARRGGSYNEQFF | TGCGCCAGGAGGGGGGGCTCCTACAATGAGCAGTTCTTC
TRBJ2-3 | few | - | TRBV11-3 | CASSLAQEGTDTQYF | TGTGCCAGCAGCTTAGCGCAGGAGGGCACAGATACGCAGTATTTT
TRBJ1-4 | - | - | TRBV19 | CASRKMTGASTTNEKLFF | TGTGCCAGTAGGAAGATGACAGGCGCTTCTACAACTAATGAAAAACTGTTTTTT
TRBJ1-6 | - | - | TRBV30 | CAWSVPGGPLHF | TGTGCCTGGAGTGTACCGGGGGGACCCCTCCACTTT
TRBJ2-5 | once | - | TRBV28 | CASSSQGLGGYF | TGTGCCAGCAGTTCCCAAGGGCTAGGGGGGTACTTC
TRBJ1-5 | once | TRBD1 | TRBV19 | CASRGTGTSNQPQHF | TGTGCCAGTAGAGGGACAGGGACAAGCAATCAGCCCCAGCATTTT
TRBJ1-1 | - | TRBD1 | TRBV7-9 | CASSVGTAYMNTEAFF | TGTGCCAGCAGCGTGGGGACAGCCTATATGAACACTGAAGCTTTCTTT
TRBJ1-1 | - | TRBD1 | TRBV18 | CASSPGQGGSEAFF | TGTGCCAGCTCACCTGGACAGGGCGGCTCTGAAGCTTTCTTT
TRBJ1-3 | few | - | TRBV7-6 | CASSSGSGNTIYF | TGTGCCAGCAGCTCGGGATCTGGAAACACCATATATTTT
TRBJ2-5 | - | - | TRBV5-1 | CASSLVLGTQETQYF | TGCGCCAGCAGCTTGGTGTTGGGCACCCAAGAGACCCAGTACTTC
TRBJ1-1 | few | - | TRBV5-4 | CASSPSPTEEAFF | TGTGCCAGCAGCCCCTCCCCAACTGAAGAAGCTTTCTTT
TRBJ2-1 | - | - | TRBV2 | CASSEQPISVYNEQFF | TGTGCCAGCAGTGAGCAGCCGATTAGCGTCTACAATGAGCAGTTCTTC
TRBJ2-4 | - | - | TRBV7-6 | CASSLGWGEDIQYF | TGTGCCAGCAGCTTAGGTTGGGGAGAAGACATTCAGTACTTC
TRBJ2-7 | - | - | TRBV14 | CASSQDRRTARYF | TGTGCCAGCAGCCAAGATAGGAGGACAGCCCGATACTTC
TRBJ1-2 | - | - | TRBV7-9 | CASSRTGFHGYTF | TGTGCCAGCAGTCGCACAGGGTTCCATGGCTACACCTTC
TRBJ1-5 | few | - | TRBV5-5 | CASSLEVYRDQPQHF | TGTGCCAGCAGCTTGGAGGTGTATCGGGATCAGCCCCAGCATTTT
TRBJ2-5 | - | TRBD1 | TRBV7-3 | CASSPGQGETQYF | TGTGCCAGCAGCCCGGGACAGGGTGAGACCCAGTACTTC
TRBJ1-2 | - | - | TRBV23-1 | CASSQDSGAYGYTF | TGCGCCAGCAGTCAAGACAGTGGGGCCTATGGCTACACCTTC
TRBJ2-1 | few | TRBD2 | TRBV5-4 | CASSFSGGQYNEQFF | TGTGCCAGCAGCTTTAGCGGGGGGCAATACAATGAGCAGTTCTTC
TRBJ2-6 | - | TRBD2 | TRBV6-1 | CASSEGGGLVNVLTF | TGTGCCAGCAGTGAAGGCGGGGGGCTAGTCAACGTCCTGACTTTC
TRBJ1-2 | - | - | TRBV7-2 | CASSLGAYGYTF | TGTGCCAGCAGTCTAGGGGCGTATGGCTACACCTTC
TRBJ1-2 | - | TRBD1 | TRBV5-1 | CASSYGTAVYGYTF | TGCGCCAGCAGCTATGGGACAGCTGTCTATGGCTACACCTTC
TRBJ1-6 | - | - | TRBV5-1 | CASSLTAGTRETLHF | TGCGCCAGCAGCCTCACCGCTGGGACAAGGGAGACCCTCCACTTT
TRBJ1-1 | - | - | TRBV6-1 | CASSGTDTEAFF | TGTGCCAGCAGTGGGACAGACACTGAAGCTTTCTTT
TRBJ1-4 | once | - | TRBV5-4 | CASSPPGEKLFF | TGTGCCAGCAGTCCCCCGGGTGAAAAACTGTTTTTT
TRBJ2-3 | - | TRBD1 | TRBV6-1 | CASSEHLGTGGMDTQYF | TGTGCCAGCAGTGAGCATTTGGGGACAGGGGGCATGGATACGCAGTATTTT
TRBJ2-5 | - | TRBD2 | TRBV30 | CAWTQGLAGKETQYF | TGTGCCTGGACCCAAGGACTAGCGGGGAAAGAGACCCAGTACTTC
TRBJ2-7 | - | TRBD1 | TRBV11-2 | CASSLGTGGRRRGYEQYF | TGTGCCAGCAGCCTAGGGACAGGGGGCCGCCGAAGGGGCTACGAGCAGTACTTC
TRBJ2-1 | - | TRBD2 | TRBV5-1 | CASSPGGATYNEQFF | TGCGCCAGCAGCCCGGGGGGGGCTACCTACAATGAGCAGTTCTTC